The subject of this entry is one T cell receptor (beta chain). Trimming took 4 bases from V and 0 from J; bases not matched to a gene: 5. This CDR3 spans 16 amino acids. Germline values: CDR1 SGHRS, CDR2 YFSETQ. This sample was included in a study of blood T cell repertoires in COVID-19. Study overall: The United States, Italy and Spain were the sources of the acute and convalescent COVID-19 samples. In each case, the material was cDNA or gDNA derived from T cells, B-cell-depleted T cells, or PBMCs.

In the authors' methods: Amplification of reference gene primers provided the estimated nucleated cell counts. Only in-frame clones appear in the TCRdb table, and some are missing; sequencing was by immunoSEQ multiplex PCR. Clone size and V and J calls were adopted from that table, with D and trimming inferred from the DNA. The sample has 75,000 to 90,000 clones; roughly 80% are singletons. The material sequenced was peripheral blood. The sequence came from a man older than 75 with active or convalescent COVID-19. The chain employs TRBV5-1 and TRBJ2-5, with 11 bases lining up with TRBD1. CDR3 nucleotide sequence: TGCGCCAGCAGCACGGGGACAGGGGGGTACCAAGAGACCCAGTACTTC. This translates into CASSTGTGGYQETQYF.